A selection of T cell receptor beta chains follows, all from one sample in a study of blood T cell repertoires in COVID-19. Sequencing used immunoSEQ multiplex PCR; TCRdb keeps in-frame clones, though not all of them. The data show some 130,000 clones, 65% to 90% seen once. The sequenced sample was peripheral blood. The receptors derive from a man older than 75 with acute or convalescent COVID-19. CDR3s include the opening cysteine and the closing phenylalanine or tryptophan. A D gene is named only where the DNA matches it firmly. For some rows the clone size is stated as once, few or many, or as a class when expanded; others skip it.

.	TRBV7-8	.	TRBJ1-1	CASSLGTFGMNTEAFF	TGTGCCAGCAGCTTAGGGACATTTGGGATGAACACTGAAGCTTTCTTT
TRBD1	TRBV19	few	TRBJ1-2	CASSLRPIQGARRDYGYTF	TGTGCCAGTAGTCTTCGCCCGATACAGGGGGCGCGAAGGGACTATGGCTACACCTTC
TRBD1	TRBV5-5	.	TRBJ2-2	CASSAPPQGAYTGELFF	TGTGCCAGCAGCGCTCCCCCCCAGGGGGCCTACACCGGGGAGCTGTTTTTT
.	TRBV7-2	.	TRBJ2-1	CASSLSGTNDYNEQFF	TGTGCCAGCAGCCTATCCGGGACAAACGACTACAATGAGCAGTTCTTC
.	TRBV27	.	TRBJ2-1	CASSLWGANEQFF	TGTGCCAGCAGTTTATGGGGCGCCAATGAGCAGTTCTTC
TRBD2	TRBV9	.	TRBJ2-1	CASSVRTSGRGNEQFF	TGTGCCAGCAGCGTCCGGACTAGCGGGAGGGGGAATGAGCAGTTCTTC
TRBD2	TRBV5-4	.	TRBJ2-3	CASSLAVGTSGDTQYF	TGTGCCAGCAGCTTGGCAGTGGGTACTAGCGGGGATACGCAGTATTTT
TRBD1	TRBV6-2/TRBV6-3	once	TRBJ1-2	CASSGTGDYGYTF	TGTGCCAGCAGCGGGACAGGGGACTATGGCTACACCTTC
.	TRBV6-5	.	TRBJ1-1	CASSSLGGVNTEAFF	TGTGCCAGCAGTTCGCTGGGGGGAGTAAACACTGAAGCTTTCTTT
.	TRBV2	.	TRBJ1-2	CASRLAPYGYTF	TGTGCCAGCAGGCTGGCTCCGTATGGCTACACCTTC
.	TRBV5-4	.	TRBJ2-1	CASSDRTVINEQFF	TGTGCCAGCAGCGACCGGACAGTTATCAATGAGCAGTTCTTC
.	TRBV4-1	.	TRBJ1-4	CASSQAKGVPREKLFF	TGCGCCAGCAGCCAAGCGAAGGGGGTCCCGCGGGAAAAACTGTTTTTT
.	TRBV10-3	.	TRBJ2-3	CAISPGESSTDTQYF	TGTGCCATCAGTCCAGGGGAGTCTAGCACAGATACGCAGTATTTT
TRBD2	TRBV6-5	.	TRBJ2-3	CASSRGGEVDTQYF	TGTGCCAGCAGCCGGGGGGGCGAGGTAGATACGCAGTATTTT
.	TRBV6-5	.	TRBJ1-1	CATILGYTEAFF	TGTGCCACGATACTGGGCTACACTGAAGCTTTCTTT
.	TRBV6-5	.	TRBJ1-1	CATTLEGTRTEAFF	TGTGCCACCACGCTCGAGGGAACCAGGACTGAAGCTTTCTTT
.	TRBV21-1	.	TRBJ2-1	CASSLRREARDNEQFF	TGTGCCAGCAGCCTTCGTCGGGAGGCCCGTGACAATGAGCAGTTCTTC
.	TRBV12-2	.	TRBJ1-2	CASRDPPGQGGGGYTF	TGTGCAAGTCGCGACCCACCGGGACAGGGGGGCGGGGGCTACACCTTC
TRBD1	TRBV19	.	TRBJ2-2	CASSLIDRAPTGELFF	TGTGCCAGTAGTCTAATTGACAGGGCCCCCACCGGGGAGCTGTTTTTT
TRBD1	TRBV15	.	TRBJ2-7	CATSRDRPGGWDEQYF	TGTGCCACCAGCAGAGATAGGCCAGGGGGTTGGGACGAGCAGTACTTC
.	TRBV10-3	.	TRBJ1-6	CAISQGGNNSPLHF	TGTGCCATCAGCCAGGGAGGGAATAATTCACCCCTCCACTTT
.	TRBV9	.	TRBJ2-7	CASSVVPTPSYEQYF	TGTGCCAGCAGCGTAGTGCCAACTCCCTCCTACGAGCAGTACTTC
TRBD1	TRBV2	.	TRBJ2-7	CASSAGTGESYEQYF	TGTGCCAGCAGTGCAGGGACAGGGGAATCCTACGAGCAGTACTTC
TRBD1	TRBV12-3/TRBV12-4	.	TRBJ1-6	CASRFPGGSPLHF	TGTGCCAGCAGATTTCCAGGGGGTTCACCCCTCCACTTT
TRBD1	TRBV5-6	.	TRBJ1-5	CASSSDRGSNQPQHF	TGTGCCAGCAGCTCCGACAGGGGGTCGAATCAGCCCCAGCATTTT
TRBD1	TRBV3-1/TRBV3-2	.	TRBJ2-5	CASSQGGQGRGETQYF	TGTGCCAGCAGCCAAGGGGGACAGGGGAGGGGAGAGACCCAGTACTTC
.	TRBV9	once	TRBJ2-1	CASSSQGSSYNEQFF	TGTGCCAGCAGCTCCCAGGGGAGCTCCTACAATGAGCAGTTCTTC
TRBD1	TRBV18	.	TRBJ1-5	CASSPTGDRGPQHF	TGTGCCAGCTCACCTACAGGGGATCGAGGCCCCCAGCATTTT
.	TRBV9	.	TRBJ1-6	CASSVETEGPLHF	TGTGCCAGCAGCGTAGAGACGGAGGGACCCCTCCACTTT
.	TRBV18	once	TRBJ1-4	CASSLNEKLFF	TGTGCCAGCTCACTAAATGAAAAACTGTTTTTT
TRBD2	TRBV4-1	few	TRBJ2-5	CASSQDPLAGGPGSETQYF	TGCGCCAGCAGCCAAGACCCGCTAGCGGGGGGGCCTGGGTCGGAGACCCAGTACTTC
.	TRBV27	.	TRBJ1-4	CASSLFGGEVNEKLFF	TGTGCCAGCAGTTTATTTGGGGGCGAGGTTAATGAAAAACTGTTTTTT
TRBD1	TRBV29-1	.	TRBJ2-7	CSVERLPGGTYEQYF	TGCAGCGTTGAAAGGCTCCCAGGGGGAACCTACGAGCAGTACTTC
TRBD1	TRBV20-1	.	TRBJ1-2	CSAGQEYGYTF	TGCAGTGCCGGACAGGAATATGGCTACACCTTC
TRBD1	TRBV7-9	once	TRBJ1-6	CASSPQGAVGYNSPLHF	TGTGCCAGCAGCCCGCAGGGGGCGGTGGGATATAATTCACCCCTCCACTTT
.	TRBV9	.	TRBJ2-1	CASSVGRGQWDEQFF	TGTGCCAGCAGCGTAGGGCGGGGCCAGTGGGATGAGCAGTTCTTC
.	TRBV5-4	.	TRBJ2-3	CASSLAYDFDTQYF	TGTGCCAGCAGTCTAGCGTACGACTTCGATACGCAGTATTTT
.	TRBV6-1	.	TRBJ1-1	CASSEALGGRGTEAFF	TGTGCCAGCAGTGAAGCGCTCGGGGGTCGGGGGACTGAAGCTTTCTTT
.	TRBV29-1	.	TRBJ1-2	CSAMTGNYGYTF	TGCAGCGCTATGACAGGCAACTATGGCTACACCTTC
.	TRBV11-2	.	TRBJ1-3	CASSSLSGNTIYF	TGTGCCAGCAGCTCACTCTCTGGAAACACCATATATTTT
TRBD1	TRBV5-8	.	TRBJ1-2	CASSTGTGGGYTF	TGTGCCAGCAGCACCGGGACAGGGGGCGGCTACACCTTC
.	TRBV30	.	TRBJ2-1	CASRGYNEQFF	TGTGCCTCCCGGGGGTACAATGAGCAGTTCTTC
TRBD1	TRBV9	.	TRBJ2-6	CASTGQGISGANVLTF	TGTGCCAGCACGGGACAGGGGATTTCTGGGGCCAACGTCCTGACTTTC
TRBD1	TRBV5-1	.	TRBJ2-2	CASSMDRANTGELFF	TGCGCCAGCAGCATGGACAGGGCGAACACCGGGGAGCTGTTTTTT
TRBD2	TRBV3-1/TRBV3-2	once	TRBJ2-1	CASSPGLAGGYNEQFF	TGTGCCAGCAGCCCGGGACTAGCGGGGGGGTACAATGAGCAGTTCTTC
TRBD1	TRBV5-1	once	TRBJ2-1	CASSLGTGTASYNEQFF	TGCGCCAGCAGCTTGGGGACCGGGACAGCTTCCTACAATGAGCAGTTCTTC
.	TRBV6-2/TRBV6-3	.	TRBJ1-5	CASSTPGGHQPQHF	TGTGCCAGCAGTACGCCCGGGGGTCATCAGCCCCAGCATTTT
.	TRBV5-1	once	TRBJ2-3	CASSLDGGSTDTQYF	TGCGCCAGCAGCTTGGACGGCGGGAGCACAGATACGCAGTATTTT
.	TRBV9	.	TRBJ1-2	CASSVGAENYGYTF	TGTGCCAGCAGCGTAGGAGCCGAAAACTATGGCTACACCTTC
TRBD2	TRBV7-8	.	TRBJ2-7	CASSSTSGNYEQYF	TGTGCCAGCAGCTCTACTAGCGGGAACTACGAGCAGTACTTC